Sequencing of this T cell receptor beta chain was carried out in a study of CD4+ T cells in melanoma. Findings and caveats of the study: Diverse differentiation states were reported for melanoma neoantigen-specific CD4+ T cells. A reported correlation linked neoantigen-specific CD4+ T cells to CD8+, macrophage and B cell function.

Germline CDR1 and CDR2: LNHDA and SQIVND (reference sequence). CDR3 size: 14 residues. V lost 2 bases and J 2 bases, leaving 4 bases between the germline ends. Worth noting for this clone: Antigen: not known.

The table came from immunoSEQ multiplex PCR; TCRdb's copy has only in-frame clones and leaves some out. There are about 10,000 clones in the sample; roughly 65% occur only once, and 9.5% to 12% lies in the top ten. This TCR was recovered from a human donor with melanoma. The sample comprised cells from a culture (not recorded whether cultured in vitro). The genes are TRBV19 and TRBJ2-6; no firm D call. CDR3 DNA: TGTGCCAGTAGTATAAGGGCTGGGGCCAACGTCCTGACTTTC. This gives the protein CASSIRAGANVLTF.